The 5 T cell receptor beta chains below come from one sample, sequenced in a study of blood T cell repertoires in COVID-19. TCRdb's table, derived via immunoSEQ multiplex PCR, lists solely in-frame clones and lacks some. The data show more than 80,000 clones, roughly 87% seen once. Sequenced sample: peripheral blood. These receptors were collected from a woman aged 55 to 70 with COVID-19, enrolled during active disease.

This chain joins TRBV5-1 and TRBJ2-6; possible D gene TRBD1, 5 bases. This CDR3 spans 17 amino acids. Germline V gives CDR1 SGHRS, CDR2 YFSETQ. V was clipped by 3 bases and J by 1 base, with 14 bases between them. CDR3 nucleotide sequence: TGCGCCAGCAGCTCCCTTTCAGGGCTTTCTGGGGCCAACGTCCTGACTTTC. Amino acids: CASSSLSGLSGANVLTF.

The chain is built from TRBV6-5 and TRBJ2-1, with D possibly being TRBD2 (7 bases). This CDR3 is built from 11 residues. CDR1 MNHEY and CDR2 SVGAGI come from the germline V gene. Trimming left V 6 bases short and J 9 bases short, with 9 bases between. CDR3 amino acids: CASRGGVEQFF. CDR3 nucleotide sequence: TGTGCCAGCAGAGGGGGGGTTGAGCAGTTCTTC.

This CDR3 is CASSHWTGGSGELFF. CDR3 DNA sequence: TGTGCCAGCAGCCACTGGACAGGGGGATCCGGGGAGCTGTTTTTT. V gene TRBV3-1 (or the pseudogene TRBV3-2) combines with J gene TRBJ2-2; TRBD1 matches 10 bases. The CDR3 runs 15 residues. Looked up from germline, CDR1 is LGHDT and CDR2 is YNNKEL (reference sequence). With V trimmed by 3 bases and J by 6 bases, 4 bases remained unmatched.

The genes are TRBV5-3 and TRBJ1-1; 10 bases are a match to TRBD1. TRBV5-3 qualifies as an ORF whose function is uncertain. This CDR3 spans 15 amino acids. The J segment lost 5 bases and the V segment lost 4 bases, leaving 8 bases of the junction unmatched. In DNA form, the CDR3 reads TGTGCCAGAAGCACCAGGGACAGGGGAGGTACTGAAGCTTTCTTT. Residues: CARSTRDRGGTEAFF.

The rearrangement joins TRBV5-4 to TRBJ1-2; 7 nucleotides agree with TRBD1. CDR1 is SGHNT, CDR2 YYREEE, per germline (reference sequence). The CDR3 consists of 13 residues. Trimming cost V 7 bases and J 5 bases; bases outside gene matches: 8. For the CDR3, the DNA is TGTGCCAGCGGCGGCACAGGGGCGTATGGCTACACCTTC. It codes for CASGGTGAYGYTF.